These 21 T cell receptor beta chains were sequenced from one sample in a study of CD8+CD57+ T cells in acquired aplastic anemia. TCR beta VDJ and CDR3 were profiled, and genomic DNA was the template. TCRdb re-derived calls from the reads in MiXCR, one entry per CDR3 protein. Of 450,000 to 600,000 distinct CDR3 sequences in the sample, about a third were seen once. CD8+CD57+ cell expansion, shown by flow cytometry, had occurred in the patients selected for sequencing. The sequenced sample consisted of sorted CD4+, CD8+, or CD8+CD57+ T cells (not recorded which) from PBMCs. These receptors all stem from a human donor with aplastic anemia.

Concerning this clonotype: This could be a read error, since a much larger clone is one nucleotide away. V and J are TRBV2 and TRBJ1-6, with 7 positions matching TRBD1. The J segment lost 7 bases and the V segment lost 11 bases, leaving 11 bases of the junction unmatched. The CDR3 runs 14 residues. The germline CDR1 and CDR2 sequences are SNHLY and FYNNEI. The CDR3 reads CAGNWDRSNSPLHF. CDR3 in DNA: TGTGCCGGCAACTGGGACAGAAGCAATTCACCCCTCCACTTT.

In its sample, this clonotype was seen many times. As DNA, the CDR3 is TGTGCCAGCAGCACCGGGACAGGGGGAAACAATCAGCCCCAGCATTTT. This codes for CASSTGTGGNNQPQHF. The rearrangement uses TRBV11-1 and TRBJ1-5; 11 nucleotides match TRBD1. This CDR3 region has 16 residues. V trimming: 5 bases; J trimming: 3 bases; junction bases outside the gene matches: 6. CDR1 SGHAT and CDR2 FQDESV come from the germline V gene (reference sequence).

This chain uses TRBV10-1 with TRBJ2-7; unclear D gene. The CDR3 length is 14 residues. Trimming pared 6 bases from V and 2 bases from J, leaving 14 bases between. Germline loops: CDR1 WNHNN, CDR2 SYGVQD (reference sequence). CDR3 amino acids: CASSLSDITYEQYF. The CDR3 bases are TGCGCCAGCAGCTTGAGTGACATCACCTACGAGCAGTACTTC.

In its sample, this clonotype was seen many times. The chain joins TRBV2 to TRBJ1-1; D may be TRBD1 (6 bases). This CDR3 is built from 15 residues. Trimming shortened V by 7 bases and J by 4 bases, and 19 bases separated the two germline ends. Germline loops: CDR1 SNHLY, CDR2 FYNNEI. CDR3 sequence reads: CASTRASGQSTEAFF. DNA of the CDR3: TGTGCCAGCACCCGCGCTAGTGGACAGAGCACTGAAGCTTTCTTT.

This clonotype showed up just a few times. Lacking the conserved final phenylalanine or tryptophan, this CDR3 likely reflects a read error. J is TRBJ2-5 and V is TRBV25-1, with 8 nucleotides matching TRBD1. V shed 4 bases and J 0 bases; nucleotides not matched to a gene: 7. The CDR3 runs 16 residues. Germline V gene lookup returns CDR1 MGHDK and CDR2 SYGVNS. CDR3 region: CASSVWGQAYQETQYL. DNA of the CDR3: TGTGCCAGCAGTGTCTGGGGACAGGCGTACCAAGAGACCCAGTACCTC.

This clonotype came up many times. The CDR3 sequence: CATSKDSLSTDTQYF. CDR3 in DNA: TGTGCCACCAGCAAAGACAGTTTGAGCACAGATACGCAGTATTTT. This chain uses TRBV15 with TRBJ2-3; possible D gene TRBD1, 5 bases. This CDR3 spans 15 amino acids. In germline, CDR1 is LNHNV, CDR2 YYDKDF (reference sequence). Trimming pared 4 bases from V and 0 bases from J, leaving 11 bases between.

The J gene is TRBJ2-7, the V gene TRBV25-1; a possible D gene is TRBD2 (5 bases). Trimming cost V 6 bases and J 7 bases, with 19 bases left between them. The CDR3 is made up of 14 amino acids. Germline V gene data show CDR1 as MGHDK and CDR2 as SYGVNS. The CDR3 spells CASSPPGLANEQYF. In nucleotides, the CDR3 is TGTGCCAGCAGCCCCCCCGGTCTAGCCAATGAGCAGTACTTC.

This clonotype was observed many times. The chain has TRBV7-3 and TRBJ2-1; D not certain. Germline V gene sequence: CDR1 SGHTA, CDR2 FQGTGA. The CDR3 runs 13 residues. The V end lost 5 bases, the J end lost 1 base, and 6 bases lay between the germline ends. The CDR3, as DNA: TGTGCCAGCAGCCTTGGGTCCTACAATGAGCAGTTCTTC. Its translation is CASSLGSYNEQFF.

This clonotype was seen more than once but under ten times. A single base separates this from a much larger clone, so it may be a read error. The chain uses TRBV10-3 and TRBJ1-4; 9 bases line up with TRBD1. This CDR3 is built from 16 residues. Germline loops: CDR1 ENHRY, CDR2 SYGVKD. The CDR3 DNA is TGTGCCCTCAGTGAGTTACCGGGACAGGGTAATGAAAAACTGTTTTTT. Translation: CALSELPGQGNEKLFF.

The sample holds many counts of this clonotype. The chain employs TRBV29-1 and TRBJ2-7, with D possibly matching TRBD2 (5 bases). V was pared by 6 bases and J by 3 bases, with 18 bases between. The germline gives CDR1 SQVTM, CDR2 ANQGSEA. The CDR3 is 14 residues long. The CDR3 protein is CSVAETGGLYEQYF. CDR3 bases: TGCAGCGTGGCCGAAACCGGAGGACTCTACGAGCAGTACTTC.

Concerning this clonotype: Just one base apart from a much larger clone, this may be a read error. The V call is TRBV5-8, the J call TRBJ1-1; D ambiguous. There are 14 residues in the CDR3. V dropped 4 bases and J dropped 0 bases, with 10 bases sitting between them. Germline V gives CDR1 SGHTS, CDR2 YDEGEE. The CDR3 loop is CASSPLHMNTEAFF. The CDR3 nucleotides are TGTGCCAGCAGCCCCCTCCATATGAACACTGAAGCTTTCTTT.

The chain uses TRBV11-2 and TRBJ2-5; maybe TRBD2 (5 bases). Trimming pared 5 bases from V and 5 bases from J, leaving 15 bases between. There are 14 residues in the CDR3. From germline, CDR1 is SGHAT and CDR2 FQNNGV. The CDR3 loop reads CASSPDGVGETQYF. CDR3 bases: TGTGCCAGCAGCCCCGACGGGGTAGGGGAGACCCAGTACTTC.

On this clonotype: A much larger clone lies one base from this, so it may be a read error. The chain recombines TRBV2 with TRBJ2-2, with TRBD1 matching over 8 bases. The CDR3 loop spans 15 amino acids. Germline CDR1 and CDR2: SNHLY and FYNNEI. CDR3 bases: TGTGCCAGCACTCGGGACAGGAGATACACCGGGGAGCTGTCTTTT. Its translation: CASTRDRRYTGELSF.

A remark on this clonotype: The conserved final phenylalanine or tryptophan is absent from the CDR3, which likely points to a read error. This chain joins TRBV27 and TRBJ2-7; D perhaps matches TRBD1 (6 bases). CDR3 length: 15 residues. Trimming stripped 6 bases from V and 2 bases from J, with 17 bases between. Germline lookup yields CDR1 MNHEY and CDR2 SMNVEV (reference sequence). This CDR3 is CASSSRGTPTYEQYL. CDR3 DNA sequence: TGTGCCAGCAGCTCTAGGGGGACGCCCACCTACGAGCAGTACCTC.

This clonotype has at least ten counts. This chain links TRBV19 with TRBJ1-3; D possibly corresponds to TRBD1 (6 bases). The ends were cut back, 7 bases at V and 0 bases at J, with 10 bases in the middle. Germline lookup yields CDR1 LNHDA and CDR2 SQIVND (reference sequence). The CDR3 spans 14 residues. The CDR3 DNA reads TGTGCCAGTACTGACAGGAGCTCTGGAAACACCATATATTTT. It specifies CASTDRSSGNTIYF.

Ten or more counts support this clonotype. Here the CDR3 reads CASSLGPGENTIYF. DNA for the CDR3: TGTGCCAGCAGCTTAGGGCCTGGGGAAAACACCATATATTTT. This chain uses TRBV7-9 with TRBJ1-3; D is undetermined. In germline, CDR1 is SEHNR, CDR2 FQNEAQ (reference sequence). The CDR3 sequence is 14 residues long. Trimming took off 1 base at V and 6 bases at J, with 10 bases between the two ends.

With regard to this clonotype: It may be a read error: a sequence one base away is much more abundant. Because the CDR3 is missing its conserved closing phenylalanine or tryptophan, this is likely a read error. This chain joins TRBV10-3 and TRBJ1-2; D gene unclear. The V gene's germline CDR1 is ENHRY and CDR2 SYGVKD. The CDR3 consists of 13 residues. CDR3 residues: CASSATSNYGYTL. DNA for the CDR3: TGTGCCAGCAGTGCTACATCTAACTATGGCTACACCCTC.

This chain connects TRBV6-5 to TRBJ1-2; no definite D call. CDR1 is MNHEY, CDR2 SVGAGI, per germline. Trimming pared 2 bases from V and 8 bases from J, leaving 12 bases between. The CDR3 sequence is 13 residues long. CDR3 amino acids: CASSYRAGGGYTF. In DNA form, the CDR3 reads TGTGCCAGCAGTTACCGTGCGGGAGGCGGCTACACCTTC.

The chain combines TRBV12-3 or TRBV12-4 with TRBJ2-7; a possible D gene is TRBD1 (5 bases). CDR3 length: 14 amino acids. V was trimmed by 3 bases and J by 7 bases, leaving 16 bases between them. CDR3 amino acids: CASSLKGLTWEQYF. CDR3 nucleotide sequence: TGTGCCAGCAGTTTGAAGGGGCTAACGTGGGAGCAGTACTTC.

This rearrangement joins TRBV11-2 to TRBJ2-3; 9 nucleotides align to TRBD1. The CDR3 runs 16 residues. V shed 5 bases, J shed 3 bases, and the junction held 9 bases outside the gene matches. Germline CDR1 reads SGHAT; CDR2 reads FQNNGV. The CDR3 region is CASSLYYRGRTDTQYF. The CDR3 nucleotides are TGTGCCAGCAGCCTGTATTACAGGGGGCGGACAGATACGCAGTATTTT. The full variable domain, rest sourced from reference TRBV11-2 and TRBJ2-3, is EAGVAQSPRYKIIEKRQSVAFWCNPISGHATLYWYQQILGQGPKLLIQFQNNGVVDDSQLPKDRFSAERLKGVDSTLKIQPAKLEDSAVYLCASSLYYRGRTDTQYFGPGTRLTVL.

This clonotype was observed a handful of times. The rearrangement uses TRBV5-1 and TRBJ2-2, with 7 bases identical to TRBD2. Germline CDR1 SGHRS, CDR2 YFSETQ. The CDR3 covers 16 residues. After removal of 0 bases from V and 4 bases from J, the junction contained 6 bases not matched to a gene. The CDR3 loop is CASSLGVLATTGELFF. DNA for the CDR3: TGCGCCAGCAGCTTGGGGGTACTAGCGACCACCGGGGAGCTGTTTTTT.